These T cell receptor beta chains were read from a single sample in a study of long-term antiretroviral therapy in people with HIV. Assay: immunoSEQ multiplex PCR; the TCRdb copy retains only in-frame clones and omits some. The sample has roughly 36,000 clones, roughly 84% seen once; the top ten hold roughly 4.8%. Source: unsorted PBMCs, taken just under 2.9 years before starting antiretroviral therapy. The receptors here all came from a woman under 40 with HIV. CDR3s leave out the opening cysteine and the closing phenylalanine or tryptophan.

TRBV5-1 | ASSLNRAGRAEAF
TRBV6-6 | ASSSGGLNTEAF
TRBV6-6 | ASTKFGDTYGYT
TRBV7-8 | ASSSGWDQPQH
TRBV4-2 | ASSQVGTGGNQPQH
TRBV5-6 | ASSSARGAETQY
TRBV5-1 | ASSFDMDYGYT
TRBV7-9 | ASSFSADEAF
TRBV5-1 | ASSSTEMNTEAF
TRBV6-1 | ASSEKRGGLVTDTQY
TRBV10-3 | AISELTGDTGELF
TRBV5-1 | ASSLDGTYRETQY
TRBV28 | ASSSTGEVTEAF
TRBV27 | ASSPGTGGYTDTQY
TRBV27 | ASSLATGTGGTEAF
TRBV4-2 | ASSQEWDGLDIQY
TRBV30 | AWWKVGNTIY
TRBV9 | ASSGRDQE
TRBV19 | ASSSGRGTGELF
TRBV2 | ASRAPNSPLH
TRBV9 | ASSGGGTGELF
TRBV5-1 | ASSSPDIYYEQY
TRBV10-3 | ATRHSGTGGTEAF
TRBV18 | ASSPGQRTDTQY
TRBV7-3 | ASSRSGQETQY
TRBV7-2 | ASSSKDRVNYGANVLT